The 4 T cell receptor beta chains given below trace back to one sample, sequenced in a study of control samples from healthy donors and cancer patients (dated by TCRdb to 2020 to 2022). The method was the immunoSEQ multiplex PCR assay. The immuneACCESS repertoire file appears here via TCRdb, limited to in-frame rearrangements. These files lack a portion of the clones; in checked studies, under half of the deficit traces to unresolved V genes, and the cause of the others is not known. The sample yields over 100,000 clones; roughly nine tenths were counted once. 4% to 5.5% of the sample belongs to the ten largest clones. The specimen was blood. These receptors were taken from a human donor in good health. The donor label of this sample is uncertain.

This chain links TRBV7-9 with TRBJ1-4, with D hard to call. The CDR3 runs to 15 residues. Trimming left V 3 bases short and J 6 bases short, with 14 bases between. Germline V gene sequence: CDR1 SEHNR, CDR2 FQNEAQ (reference sequence). DNA of the CDR3: TGTGCCAGCAGCTTTTCAGGAGGTTGGGATGAAAAACTGTTTTTT. It yields the protein CASSFSGGWDEKLFF.

V gene TRBV19 combines with J gene TRBJ1-5, with TRBD1 identical over 9 bases. The junction had 13 bases not matched to a gene; V was cut back by 0 bases and J by 7 bases. CDR1 is LNHDA, CDR2 SQIVND, per germline (reference sequence). CDR3 length: 18 residues. CDR3 protein: CASSIDGTGRPFGQPQHF. CDR3 coding DNA: TGTGCCAGTAGTATAGACGGGACAGGGAGGCCCTTTGGCCAGCCCCAGCATTTT.

The CDR3 loop reads CASSDLRGTANTEAFF. The DNA for the CDR3 is TGTGCCAGCAGCGATTTAAGGGGGACAGCTAACACTGAAGCTTTCTTT. The chain recombines TRBV7-7 with TRBJ1-1; TRBD1 aligns across 7 bases. Germline CDR1 is SSHAT and CDR2 is FNYEAQ (reference sequence). V shed 5 bases, J shed 2 bases, and the junction held 11 bases outside the gene matches. The CDR3 is 16 amino acids.

The chain combines TRBV5-1 with TRBJ1-2; perhaps TRBD1 as D (6 bases). Germline-derived CDR1 and CDR2 are SGHRS and YFSETQ. There are 15 residues in the CDR3. Trimming shortened V by 2 bases and J by 2 bases, and 13 bases separated the two germline ends. CDR3 residues: CASSLSPQGNYGYTF. The CDR3 coding sequence is TGCGCCAGCAGCTTAAGCCCTCAGGGGAACTATGGCTACACCTTC.